Shown below are 19 T cell receptor beta chains from a single sample sequenced in a study of memory CD4+ T cells and cytomegalovirus serostatus. Produced via immunoSEQ multiplex PCR; TCRdb's table is partial and in-frame only. The table has around 60,000 clones, less than 85% seen once; the top ten hold about 0.5%. Single viable CD3+CD4+CD8-CD45RO+ cells were sorted as the memory CD4+ T cells. Sequenced input: memory CD4+ T cells from blood. All receptors derive from an adult in good health and CMV-seronegative. Some clones in this sample may be carry-over from other donors' samples.

The V and J genes are TRBV30 and TRBJ1-5; 9 bases are a match to TRBD1. Germline CDR1 is GTSNPN and CDR2 is SVGIG (reference sequence). The junction had 2 bases not matched to a gene; V was cut back by 1 base and J by 7 bases. CDR3 length: 13 residues. The CDR3 DNA follows: TGTGCCTGGAGTGACAGGGGGCGGCAGCCCCAGCATTTT. Translation: CAWSDRGRQPQHF.

As DNA, the CDR3 is TGTGCCAGCAGCGGGCACAGACCGAGCTCTGGAAACACCATATATTTT. This gives the protein CASSGHRPSSGNTIYF. The chain carries TRBV7-9 and TRBJ1-3; D ambiguous. Germline V gives CDR1 SEHNR, CDR2 FQNEAQ (reference sequence). The CDR3 has 16 residues. Trimming shortened V by 5 bases and J by 0 bases, and 14 bases separated the two germline ends.

This sequence joins TRBV4-1 and TRBJ2-4; 8 bases are shared with TRBD2. The germline V gene has CDR1 MGHRA and CDR2 YSYEKL. The CDR3 consists of 17 residues. V shed 1 base, J shed 0 bases, and the junction held 5 bases outside the gene matches. CDR3 DNA sequence: TGCGCCAGCAGCCAAGCAGCTAGCGGGTTAGCCAAAAACATTCAGTACTTC. Its translation is CASSQAASGLAKNIQYF.

The CDR3 region is CAWKDRGASGNTIYF. CDR3 nucleotide sequence: TGTGCCTGGAAGGACCGTGGGGCGTCTGGAAACACCATATATTTT. The chain employs TRBV30 and TRBJ1-3, with a weak D call TRBD1 (5 bases). The CDR3 covers 15 residues. The germline V gene encodes CDR1 GTSNPN and CDR2 SVGIG (reference sequence). V was clipped by 4 bases and J by 1 base, with 14 bases between them.

The chain links TRBV30 to TRBJ2-1, with 7 bases that match TRBD2. V lost 0 bases and J lost 0; bases outside the gene matches: 14. In germline, CDR1 is GTSNPN, CDR2 SVGIG (reference sequence). The CDR3 is made up of 19 amino acids. DNA of the CDR3: TGTGCCTGGAGTGTACCCGTCGGGCGGGAGAGGAGCTCCTACAATGAGCAGTTCTTC. Amino acids: CAWSVPVGRERSSYNEQFF.

The chain uses TRBV7-8 and TRBJ2-7; D unclear. The germline V and J ends were trimmed by 1 base and 5 bases, with 12 bases remaining between them. This CDR3 contains 14 residues. Germline V gene data show CDR1 as SGHVS and CDR2 as FQNEAQ. CDR3 coding DNA: TGTGCCAGCAGCTTAGGCCTGAAAATGGACGAGCAGTACTTC. Translated: CASSLGLKMDEQYF.

This chain connects TRBV7-3 to TRBJ2-7; tentatively, D is TRBD2 (5 bases). CDR1 is SGHTA and CDR2 is FQGTGA in the germline V gene. This CDR3 region has 17 residues. Trimming took off 5 bases at V and 4 bases at J, with 24 bases between the two ends. This chain's CDR3 is CASSAVRTYPLAYEQYF. The CDR3 nucleotides read TGTGCCAGCAGCGCTGTTCGGACTTACCCCCTCGCGTACGAGCAGTACTTC.

The rearrangement joins TRBV19 to TRBJ2-7, with 10 bases lining up with TRBD1. J lost 3 bases, V lost 5 bases, and 7 bases had no gene match. This CDR3 has 15 amino acids. The germline V gene encodes CDR1 LNHDA and CDR2 SQIVND (reference sequence). The CDR3 loop is CASSLQGQGVYEQYF. The CDR3 nucleotides read TGTGCCAGTAGTCTCCAAGGACAGGGGGTCTACGAGCAGTACTTC.

This clone was detected a few times. An end of the junction does not agree with germline; a read error may underlie this. This sequence joins TRBV5-4 and TRBJ1-1; 7 bases are a match to TRBD1. CDR3 size: 14 residues. Germline V gene data show CDR1 as SGHNT and CDR2 as YYREEE (reference sequence). CDR3 sequence (DNA): TGTGCCAGCAGCTTACGGACAGGTCTAACTGAAGCCTTCTTT. Protein sequence: CASSLRTGLTEAFF.

A note on this clone: One end of the junction fails to match germline, which may point to a read error. The chain combines TRBV6-1 with TRBJ2-2, with no clear D. CDR3 size: 14 residues. Germline V gives CDR1 MNHNS, CDR2 SASEGT. CDR3 loop: CASKFSQNAGELFF. CDR3 DNA sequence: TGTGCCAGCAAGTTCTCCCAGAACGCCGGGGAGCTGTTTTTT.

The chain is built from TRBV7-2 and TRBJ1-3; D possibly corresponds to TRBD1 (5 bases). The V end lost 5 bases, the J end lost 0 bases, and 11 bases lay between the germline ends. CDR3 length: 15 residues. Germline V gives CDR1 SGHTA, CDR2 FQGNSA. This chain's CDR3 is CASSRDAGSGNTIYF. The CDR3 bases are TGTGCCAGCAGCCGGGACGCCGGCTCTGGAAACACCATATATTTT.

The rearrangement joins TRBV9 to TRBJ1-1; possible D gene TRBD1, 6 bases. CDR3 length equals 13 residues. V was pared by 3 bases and J by 9 bases, with 15 bases between. The germline CDR1 and CDR2 sequences are SGDLS and YYNGEE. CDR3 DNA: TGTGCCAGCAGCGCAACCATGGGGGGCCAAGCTTTCTTT. It is translated as CASSATMGGQAFF.

The chain combines TRBV5-3 with TRBJ1-4, with D hard to call. TRBV5-3 is an ORF, with its function uncertain. V was clipped by 4 bases and J by 8 bases, with 18 bases between them. CDR3 length: 15 amino acids. CDR3 in amino acids: CARSPQRVRGEKLFF. CDR3 DNA sequence: TGTGCCAGAAGCCCCCAGAGGGTGCGGGGAGAAAAACTGTTTTTT.

J is TRBJ1-5 and V is TRBV28, with TRBD1 matching 8 bases. This CDR3 is built from 16 residues. Germline V gene lookup returns CDR1 MDHEN and CDR2 SYDVKM. The V segment lost 4 bases and the J segment 5 bases; nucleotides outside the gene matches: 10. CDR3 nucleotides: TGTGCCAGCAGTTCCTCCGGGACAGGTTCGCATCAGCCCCAGCATTTT. As protein: CASSSSGTGSHQPQHF.

This clone was seen once. This chain connects TRBV7-2 to TRBJ1-5, with 9 nucleotides matching TRBD1. Germline assignment: CDR1 SGHTA and CDR2 FQGNSA. CDR3 size: 15 residues. V gave up 5 bases and J gave up 6 bases; unmatched junction bases: 8. The CDR3 here is CASSQGQGLSQPQHF. The DNA for the CDR3 is TGTGCCAGCAGCCAGGGACAGGGTCTAAGTCAGCCCCAGCATTTT.

V usage is TRBV19 and J usage is TRBJ2-2; 7 bases match TRBD1. Germline trimming cut 6 bases from V and 3 bases from J; bases unmatched to any gene: 7. The length of the CDR3 is 15 residues. Germline loops: CDR1 LNHDA, CDR2 SQIVND (reference sequence). The chain's CDR3 is CASRMTGRDTGELFF. The CDR3 DNA is TGTGCCAGTAGAATGACAGGGCGTGACACCGGGGAGCTGTTTTTT. The whole variable domain, filled in from reference TRBV19 and TRBJ2-2, reads DGGITQSPKYLFRKEGQNVTLSCEQNLNHDAMYWYRQDPGQGLRLIYYSQIVNDFQKGDIAEGYSVSREKKESFPLTVTSAQKNPTAFYLCASRMTGRDTGELFFGEGSRLTVL.

V is TRBV5-5 and J is TRBJ1-1; D call uncertain. The CDR3 is 12 amino acids. V was trimmed by 0 bases and J by 9 bases, leaving 9 bases between them. Germline V lookup: CDR1 SGHKS, CDR2 YYEKEE (reference sequence). This chain's CDR3 is CASSLVPRKAFF. The CDR3 DNA is TGTGCCAGCAGCTTGGTACCCAGGAAAGCTTTCTTT.

This clone has only a few counts. The gene calls are TRBV28 and TRBJ1-2; D is unclear. V lost 2 bases to trimming and J lost 3 bases, with 4 bases between them. This CDR3 contains 12 residues. CDR1 is MDHEN, CDR2 SYDVKM, per germline. The CDR3 DNA reads TGTGCCAGCAGTTTAGGGTACTATGGCTACACCTTC. As protein: CASSLGYYGYTF.

J is TRBJ2-2 and V is TRBV6-1; D possibly corresponds to TRBD1 (5 bases). The CDR3 is made up of 16 amino acids. Germline V gives CDR1 MNHNS, CDR2 SASEGT. The V and J ends lost 2 bases and 0 bases respectively, with 10 bases between them. The chain's CDR3 is CASSEYPGSNTGELFF. The CDR3 DNA reads as TGTGCCAGCAGTGAATACCCAGGGTCGAACACCGGGGAGCTGTTTTTT.